The entry below describes one T cell receptor beta chain. Mismatch with germline at one junction end may stem from a read error. This record belongs to a study of CD8+CD57+ T cells in acquired aplastic anemia. Study information: Sorting CD4+ and CD8+ cells gave DNA averaging about 3.3 ug.

The CDR3 length is 14 residues. The V gene's germline CDR1 is SNHLY and CDR2 FYNNEI. The template for TCR beta VDJ and CDR3 sequence profiling was genomic DNA. TCRdb re-analysed the reads in MiXCR, keeping a single row per CDR3 protein. This table holds 200,000 to 250,000 distinct CDR3 sequences, approximately 35% found once. This chain uses TRBV2 with TRBJ2-2, with D perhaps given as TRBD1 or TRBD2 (5 bases each). The sequenced material came from sorted CD4+, CD8+, or CD8+CD57+ T cells (not recorded which) from PBMCs. This TCR derives from a human donor in good health, serving as a control. The CDR3 loop reads CPSSDSTGTGELFF. In DNA, the CDR3 is TGTCCCAGCAGTGACAGCACGGGGACCGGGGAGCTGTTTTTT.